This T cell receptor beta chain was observed in a study of T cells expressing NK-cell markers. Study as a whole: The sequencing cohort of eight donors included seven HCMV-seropositive individuals and one seronegative individual.

As regards this clonotype: Antigen specificity is unknown.

TCRdb re-called the 5' RACE reads; every CDR3 protein appears as one record, without DNA. The table lists more than 400,000 distinct CDR3 sequences, with 6% to 9.5% in the top ten. Findings and limits, study-wide: These clonotypes also led the CD3+CD56-NKG2C+ fraction in a few donors.

Germline V CDR1 and CDR2: SEHNR, FQNEAQ (reference sequence). The CDR3 consists of 12 residues. The chain employs TRBV7-9 and TRBJ1-2; the TRBD1 assignment by TCRdb is unverifiable without DNA. The sequenced sample consisted of blood T cells: a sorted CD56 or NKG2C T cell subset, CD4+ or CD8+ T cells, or bulk PBMC T cells (not recorded which). The clonotype originates from a woman between 18 and 69 years old in good health. The chain's CDR3 is CASRVGGSGYTF.